This T cell receptor (beta chain) was found in a study of blood T cell repertoires in COVID-19. Study-wide context: Sites in the United States, Italy and Spain provided acute and convalescent COVID-19 samples. T cells, B-cell-depleted T cells, or PBMCs supplied cDNA or gDNA.

Authors' processing steps: The authors estimated nucleated cell counts from reference gene primer amplification. Assay: immunoSEQ multiplex PCR; the TCRdb copy retains only in-frame clones and omits some. Clone size and V and J calls were adopted from that table, with D and trimming inferred from the DNA. The sample shows about 130,000 clones, around 81% of them seen only once. The CDR3 sequence is 15 residues long. Trimming stripped 4 bases from V and 5 bases from J, with 13 bases between. CDR1 KGHDR and CDR2 SFDVKD come from the germline V gene. The specimen sequenced was peripheral blood. The receptor's source is a woman aged 55-69 years with active or convalescent COVID-19. The chain carries TRBV24-1 and TRBJ2-2, with a possible D match to TRBD2 (6 bases). DNA for the CDR3: TGTGCCACCAGTGACCCGGACCGGGGGACCGGGGAGCTGTTTTTT. Its translation: CATSDPDRGTGELFF.